The 26 T cell receptor beta chains in this list originate from one sample, sequenced in a study of response to subunit inactivated influenza vaccine. TCRdb re-called the RT-PCR reads through MiXCR, storing one row per CDR3 protein. Of about 520,000 distinct CDR3 sequences listed, less than 30% are singletons. Material: CD4+ T cells sorted from PBMCs, obtained roughly 5 days after vaccination. Every receptor here comes from a man aged 50 to 59 who received an inactivated influenza vaccine.

V gene TRBV29-1 combines with J gene TRBJ1-4; D is ambiguous. Trimming removed 5 bases from V and 4 bases from J, with 11 bases in between. The CDR3 sequence is 13 residues long. Germline CDR1 and CDR2: SQVTM and ANQGSEA. The CDR3 DNA reads TGCAGCGTTAGGACCGACATTAATGAAAAACTGTTTTTT. This sequence encodes CSVRTDINEKLFF.

CDR3 nucleotide sequence: TGCGCCAGCAGCTTGATGAGCGACTCCTACAATGAGCAGTTCTTC. It yields the protein CASSLMSDSYNEQFF. The chain recombines TRBV5-1 with TRBJ2-1; no firm D call. The CDR3 covers 15 residues. CDR1 and CDR2 (germline): SGHRS, YFSETQ. V was clipped by 1 base and J by 0 bases, with 8 bases between them.

This clonotype was observed a few times. The chain employs TRBV11-2 and TRBJ1-2, with 9 bases that match TRBD1. The J segment lost 3 bases and the V segment lost 4 bases, leaving 6 bases of the junction unmatched. The germline gives CDR1 SGHAT, CDR2 FQNNGV. The CDR3 is 15 amino acids. CDR3 bases: TGTGCCAGCAGCTCCGGGACAGGGTCCCACTATGGCTACACCTTC. Its protein is CASSSGTGSHYGYTF.

This clonotype was observed a handful of times. The CDR3 region is CASSLVAGGPETQYF. The CDR3 DNA follows: TGCGCCAGCAGCTTGGTGGCAGGGGGCCCAGAGACCCAGTACTTC. The V and J genes are TRBV5-1 and TRBJ2-5; 8 bases align to TRBD1. The trim removed 0 bases at V and 4 bases at J, leaving 5 bases unmatched. This CDR3 spans 15 amino acids. Germline CDR1 is SGHRS and CDR2 is YFSETQ.

This clonotype was observed a few times. The chain joins TRBV20-1 to TRBJ2-4; 7 bases line up with TRBD2. CDR3 size: 14 residues. In germline, CDR1 is DFQATT, CDR2 SNEGSKA (reference sequence). V lost 6 bases and J lost 7; bases outside the gene matches: 12. CDR3: CSASPGGAGNIQYF. Written as DNA, the CDR3 is TGCAGTGCCTCGCCCGGGGGAGCGGGGAACATTCAGTACTTC.

In regard to this clonotype: The junction and the germline gene differ at one end; a read error may be behind it. This chain uses TRBV12-3 or TRBV12-4 with TRBJ2-1; TRBD1 matches 9 bases. This CDR3 is built from 17 residues. For the CDR3, the DNA is TGTGCCAGCAGTTTCTTCAGCGGGACAGGGAGTTCAAGTGAGCATTTCTTC. This codes for CASSFFSGTGSSSEHFF.

This clonotype came up a few times. This sequence joins TRBV20-1 and TRBJ2-7; tentatively, D is TRBD1 (5 bases). Trimming removed 1 base from V and 7 bases from J, with 14 bases in between. Germline CDR1 is DFQATT and CDR2 is SNEGSKA (reference sequence). CDR3 length: 13 residues. In DNA form, the CDR3 reads TGCAGTGCTAGAGGACAGCCCTTAGGAGAGCAGTACTTC. This sequence encodes CSARGQPLGEQYF.

This clonotype was observed a handful of times. The chain couples TRBV6-2 or TRBV6-3 to TRBJ2-7; D unclear. The CDR3 has 11 residues. Germline CDR1 MNHEY, CDR2 SVGEGT. V lost 2 bases and J 5 bases, leaving 4 bases between the germline ends. CDR3 in DNA: TGTGCCAGCAGTTACACCCACGAGCAGTACTTC. Its translation is CASSYTHEQYF.

This clonotype was counted only a few times. V usage is TRBV6-5 and J usage is TRBJ2-3; 10 bases are shared with TRBD2. CDR3 length: 16 amino acids. With V trimmed by 2 bases and J by 2 bases, 4 bases remained unmatched. CDR1 is MNHEY, CDR2 SVGAGI, per germline. The CDR3 here is CASSYGLAGDTDTQYF. CDR3 in DNA: TGTGCCAGCAGTTACGGGCTAGCGGGAGACACAGATACGCAGTATTTT.

This clonotype appeared a few times. The J gene is TRBJ2-1, the V gene TRBV5-1, with D maybe TRBD1 (8 bases). With 0 bases removed from V and 5 bases from J, the gap between germline ends came to 21 bases. This CDR3 is 18 amino acids long. Germline CDR1 reads SGHRS; CDR2 reads YFSETQ. The chain's CDR3 is CASSLAVLGQGGDNEQFF. In DNA, the CDR3 is TGCGCCAGCAGCTTGGCCGTATTAGGACAGGGAGGGGACAATGAGCAGTTCTTC.

The chain is built from TRBV27 and TRBJ2-7; TRBD1 matches at 9 bases. The CDR3 sequence is 15 residues long. The junction had 11 bases not matched to a gene; V was cut back by 6 bases and J by 5 bases. The germline gives CDR1 MNHEY, CDR2 SMNVEV (reference sequence). CDR3 sequence reads: CASSRRDRAGDEQYF. CDR3 DNA: TGTGCCAGCAGCCGCCGGGACAGGGCTGGGGACGAGCAGTACTTC.

The chain uses TRBV10-3 and TRBJ2-2, with TRBD2 matching over 10 bases. Trimming took 4 bases from V and 1 from J; bases not matched to a gene: 6. The germline CDR1 and CDR2 sequences are ENHRY and SYGVKD. This CDR3 is 17 amino acids long. CDR3 DNA sequence: TGTGCCATCAGTGCTATAGCGGGGGGTATGAACACCGGGGAGCTGTTTTTT. This translates into CAISAIAGGMNTGELFF.

This clonotype has a handful of counts. The chain joins TRBV4-1 to TRBJ1-2, with 9 bases fitting TRBD1. This CDR3 region has 14 residues. The germline gives CDR1 MGHRA, CDR2 YSYEKL. V was pared by 7 bases and J by 2 bases, with 5 bases of the junction left unmatched. The CDR3, as DNA: TGCGCCAGCAAAAAACAGGGGGCAAACTATGGCTACACCTTC. Protein: CASKKQGANYGYTF.

The V and J genes are TRBV10-1 and TRBJ2-5; a weak D match, TRBD2 (5 bases). From germline, CDR1 is WNHNN and CDR2 SYGVQD (reference sequence). V gave up 3 bases and J gave up 3 bases, with 8 bases separating them. The CDR3 has 13 residues. CDR3 sequence reads: CASSELGKETQYF. DNA for the CDR3: TGCGCCAGCAGTGAACTAGGAAAAGAGACCCAGTACTTC.

This clonotype was seen a handful of times. The V call is TRBV14, the J call TRBJ1-1; D unclear. Trimming removed 0 bases from V and 0 bases from J, with 8 bases in between. This CDR3 has 15 amino acids. CDR1 SGHDN and CDR2 FVKESK come from the germline V gene. The CDR3 sequence: CASSQEGWMNTEAFF. Here the CDR3 DNA reads TGTGCCAGCAGCCAAGAGGGTTGGATGAACACTGAAGCTTTCTTT.

The sample holds a few counts of this clonotype. The chain recombines TRBV7-8 with TRBJ2-7; D uncertain. Germline values: CDR1 SGHVS, CDR2 FQNEAQ. Trimming removed 5 bases at V and 2 bases at J, with 7 bases between. There are 12 residues in the CDR3. CDR3 sequence (DNA): TGTGCCAGCAGCCAACAAGCCTACGAGCAGTACTTC. Translation gives CASSQQAYEQYF.

J is TRBJ2-3 and V is TRBV4-2, with D perhaps TRBD2 (6 bases). The V gene's germline CDR1 is LGHNA and CDR2 YNFKEQ. The CDR3 runs to 14 residues. V lost 4 bases and J 1 base, leaving 9 bases between the germline ends. The chain's CDR3 is CASSPKRGTDTQYF. DNA for the CDR3: TGTGCCAGCAGCCCTAAGCGGGGCACAGATACGCAGTATTTT.

The chain carries TRBV7-9 and TRBJ2-2, with D perhaps TRBD1 or TRBD2 (5 bases each). From germline, CDR1 is SEHNR and CDR2 FQNEAQ (reference sequence). V lost 2 bases, J lost 7 bases, and 14 bases lay in between. The CDR3 extends over 15 amino acids. The CDR3 DNA sequence: TGTGCCAGCAGCTTACCGGGACCGGCCGGCGGGGAGCTGTTTTTT. It is translated as CASSLPGPAGGELFF.

This rearrangement joins TRBV5-5 to TRBJ2-3, with D possibly TRBD1 on 6 matching bases. V was trimmed by 0 bases and J by 2 bases, leaving 13 bases between them. Germline V gives CDR1 SGHKS, CDR2 YYEKEE (reference sequence). CDR3 size: 16 residues. CDR3 protein: CASSLAVRQDTDTQYF. As DNA, the CDR3 is TGTGCCAGCAGCTTGGCCGTTCGACAGGACACAGATACGCAGTATTTT.

V and J are TRBV9 and TRBJ1-2; TRBD1 might be the D (5 bases). CDR3 length: 14 residues. CDR1 is SGDLS and CDR2 is YYNGEE in the germline V gene. V lost 4 bases and J lost 4, with 14 bases in between. This chain's CDR3 is CASSLEQAPYGYTF. The CDR3 DNA follows: TGTGCCAGCAGCCTGGAACAGGCGCCCTATGGCTACACCTTC.

The table lists this clonotype with a few counts. The genes are TRBV6-2 or TRBV6-3 and TRBJ2-7; the match to TRBD2 covers 14 bases. V was clipped by 5 bases and J by 3 bases; unmatched bases: 18. CDR3 length equals 20 residues. Germline lookup yields CDR1 MNHEY and CDR2 SVGEGT. CDR3 region: CASSRLLGTSGRKGVYEQYF. DNA of the CDR3: TGTGCCAGCAGTCGGTTGCTCGGGACTAGCGGGAGAAAGGGAGTCTACGAGCAGTACTTC.

The table lists this clonotype with a few counts. The chain combines TRBV10-3 with TRBJ1-2; tentative D call: TRBD1 (5 bases). Trimming took off 3 bases at V and 4 bases at J, with 12 bases between the two ends. The CDR3 extends over 14 amino acids. Per germline, CDR1 ENHRY and CDR2 SYGVKD. This CDR3 is CAISEEQAGYGYTF. The CDR3, as DNA: TGTGCCATCAGTGAAGAACAGGCTGGCTATGGCTACACCTTC.

The DNA for the CDR3 is TGCAGCGTTGAAGGGCGGTACAACAATGAGCAGTTCTTC. Its translation is CSVEGRYNNEQFF. V is TRBV29-1 and J is TRBJ2-1; unclear D gene. V was pared by 1 base and J by 5 bases, with 9 bases between. The CDR3 extends over 13 amino acids. Germline values: CDR1 SQVTM, CDR2 ANQGSEA.

This clonotype was detected only a few times. The chain recombines TRBV7-9 with TRBJ2-1, with no clear D. CDR1 is SEHNR and CDR2 is FQNEAQ in the germline V gene (reference sequence). Trimming cost V 6 bases and J 5 bases, with 8 bases left between them. CDR3 size: 12 residues. The CDR3 sequence: CASRSRHNEQFF. CDR3 DNA sequence: TGTGCCAGCAGATCCAGGCACAATGAGCAGTTCTTC. The whole variable domain, filled in from reference TRBV7-9 and TRBJ2-1, reads DTGVSQNPRHKITKRGQNVTFRCDPISEHNRLYWYRQTLGQGPEFLTYFQNEAQLEKSRLLSDRFSAERPKGSFSTLEIQRTEQGDSAMYLCASRSRHNEQFFGPGTRLTVL.

V usage is TRBV20-1 and J usage is TRBJ2-1, with 12 bases lining up with TRBD1. The germline CDR1 and CDR2 sequences are DFQATT and SNEGSKA (reference sequence). CDR3 length equals 16 residues. V trimming: 3 bases; J trimming: 7 bases; junction bases outside the gene matches: 10. CDR3 nucleotide sequence: TGCAGTGCTAGCACCCGGGACAGGGGGCTTATGAATGAGCAGTTCTTC. Translating gives CSASTRDRGLMNEQFF.

The J gene is TRBJ2-7, the V gene TRBV19; 7 nucleotides align to TRBD1. CDR3 length: 14 amino acids. CDR1 is LNHDA and CDR2 is SQIVND in the germline V gene (reference sequence). The J segment lost 2 bases and the V segment lost 4 bases, leaving 5 bases of the junction unmatched. The chain's CDR3 is CASSTNRGAYEQYF. CDR3 bases: TGTGCCAGTAGTACCAACAGGGGAGCCTACGAGCAGTACTTC.